The 21 T cell receptor beta chains presented below share a single source sample, sequenced in a study of blood T cell repertoires in COVID-19. The data were produced by immunoSEQ multiplex PCR, yet TCRdb's version contains in-frame clones alone and is incomplete. The sample consists of some 120,000 clones, almost 80% of them appearing once. The sample taken for sequencing was peripheral blood. The receptors shown here come from a human donor in a cohort sampled during active COVID-19.

The chain joins TRBV12-3 or TRBV12-4 to TRBJ2-5, with D perhaps matching TRBD2 (5 bases). V lost 6 bases, J lost 3 bases, and 11 bases lay in between. CDR3 length equals 13 residues. CDR3 coding DNA: TGTGCCAGCAGCAGGACTGTAGAAGAGACCCAGTACTTC. Residues: CASSRTVEETQYF.

CDR3 sequence (DNA): TGTGCCAGCAGCACCGACAGACCCTATGGCTACACCTTC. Its protein product is CASSTDRPYGYTF. This sequence joins TRBV6-5 and TRBJ1-2, with D maybe TRBD1 (5 bases). Trimming pared 6 bases from V and 4 bases from J, leaving 12 bases between. Germline V gene data show CDR1 as MNHEY and CDR2 as SVGAGI. The CDR3 consists of 13 residues.

This chain links TRBV5-5 with TRBJ1-2, with D unresolved. Trimming shortened V by 3 bases and J by 4 bases, and 19 bases separated the two germline ends. Germline V lookup: CDR1 SGHKS, CDR2 YYEKEE (reference sequence). The CDR3 runs to 16 residues. CDR3 bases: TGTGCCAGCAGCTCCAGACGAGGGTCCCTGCCCTATGGCTACACCTTC. Translating gives CASSSRRGSLPYGYTF.

The V gene is TRBV20-1, the J gene TRBJ1-3; D is perhaps TRBD1 (6 bases). The ends were cut back, 3 bases at V and 2 bases at J, with 11 bases in the middle. The V gene's germline CDR1 is DFQATT and CDR2 SNEGSKA (reference sequence). The CDR3 totals 14 residues. The CDR3 DNA reads as TGCAGTGCTAGTTTGGCAGGGGCTGGAAACACCATATATTTT. Translation gives CSASLAGAGNTIYF.

This chain uses TRBV6-5 with TRBJ2-1, with 7 bases identical to TRBD2. V lost 8 bases and J lost 5; bases outside the gene matches: 3. The germline CDR1 and CDR2 sequences are MNHEY and SVGAGI. The CDR3 sequence is 12 residues long. The CDR3, as DNA: TGTGCCAGCGGACTAGGAGACAATGAGCAGTTCTTC. This sequence encodes CASGLGDNEQFF.

The chain couples TRBV28 to TRBJ1-1, with 7 bases aligning to TRBD1. J lost 3 bases, V lost 3 bases, and 7 bases had no gene match. Germline V CDR1 and CDR2: MDHEN, SYDVKM. CDR3 length: 15 residues. The CDR3 sequence: CASSFRTGGDTEAFF. The CDR3 region has the DNA TGTGCCAGCAGTTTTAGGACAGGAGGGGACACTGAAGCTTTCTTT.

This rearrangement joins TRBV7-6 to TRBJ2-3; 10 nucleotides align to TRBD2. This CDR3 spans 16 amino acids. V lost 5 bases and J lost 4; bases outside the gene matches: 9. Germline V gives CDR1 SGHVS, CDR2 FNYEAQ. CDR3 amino acids: CASSASGGGSADTQYF. The CDR3 DNA reads as TGTGCCAGCAGCGCTAGCGGGGGAGGTTCCGCAGATACGCAGTATTTT.

The CDR3 nucleotides read TGTGCCAGCAGCAGTACTAGCGGGAGATACAATGAGCAGTTCTTC. Protein: CASSSTSGRYNEQFF. This chain connects TRBV5-4 to TRBJ2-1; TRBD2 matches 11 bases. Trimming cost V 4 bases and J 4 bases; bases outside gene matches: 4. CDR1 and CDR2 from the germline V gene are SGHNT and YYREEE (reference sequence). The CDR3 consists of 15 residues.

The chain recombines TRBV19 with TRBJ1-2; maybe TRBD1 (5 bases). Germline-derived CDR1 and CDR2 are LNHDA and SQIVND (reference sequence). The CDR3 length is 14 residues. V lost 4 bases and J 0 bases, leaving 9 bases between the germline ends. This CDR3 reads CASSSGTSNYGYTF. The DNA of the CDR3 is TGTGCCAGTAGTAGCGGGACCTCTAACTATGGCTACACCTTC.

This clone appeared a few times. This rearrangement joins TRBV4-1 to TRBJ1-6; 8 positions match TRBD1. With 5 bases clipped from V and 10 bases from J, the junction kept 16 bases outside the gene matches. Germline V gives CDR1 MGHRA, CDR2 YSYEKL. The CDR3 has 17 amino acids. The CDR3 DNA reads TGCGCCAGCAGCACTCCTTATCGGAGGGCAGGGGGCTCACCCCTCCACTTT. It is translated as CASSTPYRRAGGSPLHF.

This rearrangement joins TRBV5-5 to TRBJ2-7, with 9 nucleotides matching TRBD1. The CDR3 totals 15 residues. After removal of 6 bases from V and 3 bases from J, the junction contained 10 bases not matched to a gene. Germline values: CDR1 SGHKS, CDR2 YYEKEE (reference sequence). The CDR3 protein is CASTDAKTGGYEQYF. In nucleotides, the CDR3 is TGTGCCAGCACCGACGCGAAGACAGGGGGCTACGAGCAGTACTTC.

The table lists this clone with a few counts. The genes are TRBV6-5 and TRBJ1-2, with 9 bases lining up with TRBD1. V was pared by 5 bases and J by 2 bases, with 6 bases of the junction left unmatched. The CDR3 sequence is 15 residues long. Looked up from germline, CDR1 is MNHEY and CDR2 is SVGAGI. The CDR3: CASSIRGTGNYGYTF. The CDR3 nucleotides are TGTGCCAGCAGTATTAGAGGGACAGGGAACTATGGCTACACCTTC.

The V call is TRBV7-8, the J call TRBJ1-2; no clear D. CDR3 length: 15 amino acids. Trimming took off 0 bases at V and 4 bases at J, with 12 bases between the two ends. CDR1 and CDR2 from the germline V gene are SGHVS and FQNEAQ. The CDR3 loop reads CASSLAAEVGYGYTF. Written as DNA, the CDR3 is TGTGCCAGCAGCTTAGCTGCAGAGGTCGGCTATGGCTACACCTTC.

This clone was counted between two and nine times. The V call is TRBV15, the J call TRBJ1-5; D is ambiguous. The V and J ends lost 5 bases and 5 bases respectively, with 10 bases between them. This CDR3 has 13 amino acids. The germline V gene encodes CDR1 LNHNV and CDR2 YYDKDF (reference sequence). CDR3 amino acids: CATSALSDQPQHF. The DNA for the CDR3 is TGTGCCACCAGCGCACTTTCGGATCAGCCCCAGCATTTT.

This clone came up a few times. The V call is TRBV10-3, the J call TRBJ1-1; D might be TRBD1 (6 bases). The CDR3 is made up of 12 amino acids. CDR1 and CDR2 (germline): ENHRY, SYGVKD. V shed 8 bases and J shed 5 bases, with 12 bases lying between them. For the CDR3, the DNA is TGTGCCATCGGGCAGGGGTTGACTGAAGCTTTCTTT. Protein sequence: CAIGQGLTEAFF.

J is TRBJ1-2 and V is TRBV4-2; 8 bases line up with TRBD1. V was clipped by 0 bases and J by 2 bases; unmatched bases: 5. The CDR3 totals 16 residues. CDR1 is LGHNA and CDR2 is YNFKEQ in the germline V gene. CDR3 nucleotides: TGTGCCAGCAGCCAAGAGCTGACAGGGGCGAACTATGGCTACACCTTC. This encodes CASSQELTGANYGYTF.

The chain joins TRBV19 to TRBJ1-3; D is possibly TRBD1 (5 bases). Germline V gene sequence: CDR1 LNHDA, CDR2 SQIVND (reference sequence). Between the trimmed V and J ends, which lost 5 bases and 0 bases, there was a span of 11 bases. The CDR3 has 15 residues. The CDR3, as DNA: TGTGCCAGTAGTCATGACAGACCCTCTGGAAACACCATATATTTT. Encoded protein: CASSHDRPSGNTIYF.

This clone was seen a few times. The chain recombines TRBV28 with TRBJ1-1, with D unresolved. The CDR3 is 13 residues long. Germline lookup yields CDR1 MDHEN and CDR2 SYDVKM. The germline V and J ends were trimmed by 4 bases and 6 bases, with 12 bases remaining between them. CDR3 coding DNA: TGTGCCAGCAGTTCCGGGGATCGGGCTGAAGCTTTCTTT. This sequence encodes CASSSGDRAEAFF.

This chain joins TRBV6-5 and TRBJ2-6; tentative D call: TRBD1 (5 bases). The V end was cut by 8 bases, the J end by 3 bases, with 11 bases between. Looked up from germline, CDR1 is MNHEY and CDR2 is SVGAGI. The CDR3 sequence is 14 residues long. CDR3 sequence reads: CASEEGDGANVLTF. The DNA of the CDR3 is TGTGCCAGCGAGGAAGGGGATGGGGCCAACGTCCTGACTTTC.

The rearrangement uses TRBV4-1 and TRBJ2-4; the D gene is possibly TRBD1 (6 bases). This CDR3 is 17 amino acids long. Germline V gene lookup returns CDR1 MGHRA and CDR2 YSYEKL. V was pared by 0 bases and J by 5 bases, with 17 bases between. The CDR3 DNA follows: TGCGCCAGCAGCCAAGACCCACAGGGAACTACCCAAAACATTCAGTACTTC. This codes for CASSQDPQGTTQNIQYF.

The sample holds a few counts of this clone. The V and J genes are TRBV5-5 and TRBJ2-1; the match to TRBD2 covers 10 bases. V shed 2 bases, J shed 13 bases, and the junction held 9 bases outside the gene matches. Germline V gene data show CDR1 as SGHKS and CDR2 as YYEKEE (reference sequence). The CDR3 is made up of 14 amino acids. The CDR3: CASSFSATSGSQFF. The CDR3 coding sequence is TGTGCCAGCAGCTTCAGTGCGACTAGCGGGTCTCAGTTCTTC.